Described below is a single T cell receptor beta chain sequence and its context. Produced via immunoSEQ multiplex PCR; TCRdb's table is partial and in-frame only. The repertoire includes roughly 51,000 clones, approximately 90% of them detected once, and about 1.4% sits in the top ten. Germline V gene lookup returns CDR1 SGHRS and CDR2 YFSETQ. This CDR3 contains 15 residues. V was trimmed by 1 base and J by 4 bases, leaving 14 bases between them. This record belongs to a study of control samples from healthy donors and cancer patients. Sequencing was performed on PBMCs. The receptor was derived from a middle-aged man with colorectal cancer. The chain employs TRBV5-1 and TRBJ1-2, with a tentative D call TRBD1 (5 bases). For the CDR3, the DNA is TGCGCCAGCAGCTTGTCTGGCAGGGAGGGCTATGGCTACACCTTC. It codes for CASSLSGREGYGYTF.